The rows below give T cell receptor beta chains drawn from one sample of a study of T cells after yellow fever vaccination. MiXCR, run by TCRdb on the 5' RACE reads, gives a single entry per CDR3 protein. Of approximately 300,000 distinct CDR3 sequences listed, roughly 10% are singletons. Sequences were derived from CD4+ T cells sorted from PBMCs, sampled 45 days after the yellow fever booster vaccination. Receptors originate from a man aged 18 to 29 who received the YFV17D yellow fever vaccine. Both conserved end residues are part of each CDR3. Each record gives: clone size, J gene, D gene, CDR3 length, V gene, CDR3 protein, CDR3 DNA. A D gene is named only where the DNA matches it firmly. Size values are once, few and many counts, or a class for expanded clones, and some rows have none.

size: few
J: TRBJ2-3
D: NA
length: 13
V: TRBV18
CDR3: CASSPQRTDTQYF
DNA: TGTGCCAGCTCACCTCAGCGCACAGATACGCAGTATTTT

size: many
J: TRBJ2-5
D: NA
length: 15
V: TRBV5-6
CDR3: CASSLVGRYQETQYF
DNA: TGTGCCAGCAGCTTGGTTGGCAGGTACCAAGAGACCCAGTACTTC

size: few
J: TRBJ2-1
D: TRBD2
length: 17
V: TRBV10-3
CDR3: CAISDPSGGSLRSEQFF
DNA: TGTGCCATCAGTGATCCCAGCGGGGGGAGCCTCCGGAGTGAGCAGTTCTTC

size: few
J: TRBJ2-1
D: NA
length: 12
V: TRBV7-9
CDR3: CASGGVYNEQFF
DNA: TGTGCCAGCGGAGGGGTCTACAATGAGCAGTTCTTC

size: NA
J: TRBJ2-1
D: TRBD2
length: 17
V: TRBV27
CDR3: CASSLSGLAGGLFAQFF
DNA: TGTGCCAGCAGTTTATCGGGACTAGCGGGGGGGCTGTTTGCGCAGTTCTTC

size: NA
J: TRBJ2-2
D: TRBD1
length: 12
V: TRBV2
CDR3: CASGQGTGELFF
DNA: TGTGCCAGCGGACAGGGCACCGGGGAGCTGTTTTTT

size: NA
J: TRBJ2-5
D: NA
length: 13
V: TRBV6-1
CDR3: CASSALLRETQYF
DNA: TGTGCCAGCAGTGCTCTCCTACGCGAGACCCAGTACTTC

size: NA
J: TRBJ2-3
D: NA
length: 13
V: TRBV4-2
CDR3: CASSQDRSDTQYF
DNA: TGTGCCAGCAGCCAAGATAGGTCGGATACGCAGTATTTT

size: NA
J: TRBJ1-2
D: NA
length: 15
V: TRBV5-4
CDR3: CASSFKDGAGGGYTF
DNA: TGTGCCAGCAGCTTCAAGGACGGAGCCGGTGGTGGCTACACCTTC

size: few
J: TRBJ2-1
D: NA
length: 15
V: TRBV5-4
CDR3: CASSPTGTGVTEQFF
DNA: TGTGCCAGCAGCCCAACCGGGACCGGAGTCACTGAGCAGTTCTTC

size: NA
J: TRBJ2-7
D: NA
length: 15
V: TRBV12-3/TRBV12-4
CDR3: CASNLWGVDGYEQYF
DNA: TGTGCCAGCAATCTGTGGGGGGTGGATGGATACGAGCAGTACTTC

size: few
J: TRBJ1-2
D: TRBD1
length: 13
V: TRBV4-1
CDR3: CASSRGDREGYTF
DNA: TGCGCCAGCAGCCGCGGGGACAGGGAAGGCTACACCTTC

size: NA
J: TRBJ2-3
D: TRBD1
length: 14
V: TRBV5-1
CDR3: CASSTGQGASTQYF
DNA: TGCGCCAGCAGCACCGGACAGGGGGCAAGTACGCAGTATTTT

size: NA
J: TRBJ2-3
D: NA
length: 16
V: TRBV9
CDR3: CASSVGGASSTDTQYF
DNA: TGTGCCAGCAGCGTAGGGGGGGCCTCTAGCACAGATACGCAGTATTTT

size: NA
J: TRBJ2-3
D: TRBD2
length: 15
V: TRBV20-1
CDR3: CSAKVAGGNGDTQYF
DNA: TGCAGTGCCAAAGTAGCGGGGGGGAATGGAGATACGCAGTATTTT

size: few
J: TRBJ1-5
D: NA
length: 14
V: TRBV29-1
CDR3: CSLRLGQEEKPQHF
DNA: TGCAGCCTGAGGCTGGGACAAGAGGAAAAGCCCCAGCATTTT